These 22 T cell receptor beta chains originate from one sample sequenced in a study of blood T cells in healthy people across ages. A second about 6 to 12 cycle PCR used barcoded and J-beta primers. TCRdb recomputed calls from the 5' RACE reads with MiXCR, one row per CDR3 protein. The sample carries about 930,000 distinct CDR3 sequences, 25% to 35% recorded once. The same sample was also studied in work on T cells of mothers and their children.

Sequencing was done on a sample of blood. The receptor set was obtained from a woman aged 40 to 50 in good health.

The rearrangement links TRBV12-3 or TRBV12-4 to TRBJ2-3, with a tentative D call TRBD1 (5 bases). V lost 5 bases and J lost 4, with 16 bases in between. The CDR3 length is 15 residues. The CDR3 spells CASSPLGSGSDTQYF. Written as DNA, the CDR3 is TGTGCCAGCAGTCCCCTAGGGTCAGGGTCAGATACGCAGTATTTT.

Notes on this clonotype: A much more abundant neighbour one base away suggests this may be a read error. The chain couples TRBV12-3 or TRBV12-4 to TRBJ2-1; 7 bases fit TRBD2. The CDR3 consists of 13 residues. The DNA of the CDR3 is TGTGCCAGCAGTTGGGAGGGTTACAATAAGCAGTTCTTC. Its protein product is CASSWEGYNKQFF.

The V and J genes are TRBV29-1 and TRBJ1-1; tentative D call: TRBD1 (6 bases). V shed 1 base and J shed 11 bases, with 17 bases lying between them. CDR3 size: 13 residues. Germline V lookup: CDR1 SQVTM, CDR2 ANQGSEA. Here the CDR3 DNA reads TGCAGCGTTGAAGGAGGGGATGGACAGAGGGCTTTCTTT. Translated: CSVEGGDGQRAFF.

This clonotype turned up a few times. The V gene is TRBV28, the J gene TRBJ2-5; possibly TRBD1 for D (6 bases). The CDR3 runs to 14 residues. CDR1 and CDR2 from the germline V gene are MDHEN and SYDVKM. Trimming left V 4 bases short and J 4 bases short, with 13 bases between. CDR3 residues: CASSSYRVGETQYF. The CDR3 bases are TGTGCCAGCAGTTCTTACAGGGTCGGAGAGACCCAGTACTTC.

The gene calls are TRBV6-5 and TRBJ1-2; D possibly corresponds to TRBD1 (6 bases). Germline-derived CDR1 and CDR2 are MNHEY and SVGAGI. The CDR3 runs to 14 residues. With 8 bases removed from V and 4 bases from J, the gap between germline ends came to 17 bases. The CDR3 spells CASSGVGATYGYTF. In DNA, the CDR3 is TGTGCCAGCTCGGGCGTGGGGGCAACCTATGGCTACACCTTC.

This clonotype was picked up a small number of times. The chain is built from TRBV7-2 and TRBJ2-1; D may correspond to TRBD1 or TRBD2 (5 bases each). The CDR3 loop spans 17 amino acids. V lost 1 base and J 0 bases, leaving 13 bases between the germline ends. Germline CDR1 SGHTA, CDR2 FQGNSA. The CDR3, as DNA: TGTGCCAGCAGCTTAGTGGGGGTTCTGAGCTCCTACAATGAGCAGTTCTTC. It translates to CASSLVGVLSSYNEQFF.

This clonotype was counted between two and nine times. Germline and junction disagree at one end, which may indicate a read error. The V gene is TRBV10-3, the J gene TRBJ2-7; D call uncertain. The germline CDR1 and CDR2 sequences are ENHRY and SYGVKD. The CDR3 contains 13 residues. CDR3: CVISEETISEQYF. CDR3 coding DNA: TGTGTCATCAGTGAGGAGACAATCAGCGAGCAGTACTTC.

The V and J genes are TRBV20-1 and TRBJ1-3; TRBD1 might be the D (5 bases). Germline lookup yields CDR1 DFQATT and CDR2 SNEGSKA (reference sequence). The V end was cut by 2 bases, the J end by 6 bases, with 8 bases between. This CDR3 comprises 12 residues. The CDR3 DNA reads as TGCAGTGCTAGACAGGGCTTAAACACCATATATTTT. Translating gives CSARQGLNTIYF.

The sample holds a few counts of this clonotype. This sequence joins TRBV4-3 and TRBJ2-1, with 10 bases that match TRBD2. This CDR3 spans 16 amino acids. J was trimmed by 10 bases and V by 1 base; bases with no gene match: 10. CDR1 is LGHNA and CDR2 is YSLEER in the germline V gene. The CDR3 DNA follows: TGCGCCAGCAGCCAAGCCCTACTAGCGGGACCATACGAGCAGTTCTTC. As protein: CASSQALLAGPYEQFF.

This clonotype was seen a few times. The chain has TRBV7-9 and TRBJ1-2; possibly TRBD1 for D (6 bases). Germline CDR1 reads SEHNR; CDR2 reads FQNEAQ (reference sequence). The germline V and J ends were trimmed by 5 bases and 4 bases, with 14 bases remaining between them. The CDR3 has 14 residues. The DNA for the CDR3 is TGTGCCAGCAGCGTCACACAGGGCGGCTATGGCTACACCTTC. Protein sequence: CASSVTQGGYGYTF.

In its sample, this clonotype was seen many times. The chain joins TRBV7-2 to TRBJ1-6, with D maybe TRBD1 (6 bases). Germline V gene data show CDR1 as SGHTA and CDR2 as FQGNSA. The CDR3 totals 14 residues. The germline V and J ends were trimmed by 7 bases and 6 bases, with 13 bases remaining between them. CDR3 amino acids: CASTSTGFNSPLHF. The CDR3 bases are TGTGCCAGCACCTCGACAGGATTTAATTCACCCCTCCACTTT.

The table lists this clonotype with a few counts. The rearrangement joins TRBV20-1 to TRBJ2-3; no firm D call. Germline V gene lookup returns CDR1 DFQATT and CDR2 SNEGSKA (reference sequence). V lost 6 bases to trimming and J lost 2 bases, with 9 bases between them. CDR3 length: 12 amino acids. The CDR3 DNA follows: TGCAGTGCCCTACTCTACACAGATACGCAGTATTTT. Translation gives CSALLYTDTQYF.

The table lists this clonotype with a few counts. The chain links TRBV12-3 or TRBV12-4 to TRBJ1-2; D remains unclear. CDR3 size: 16 residues. The V gene lost 6 bases and the J gene lost 4 bases, with 21 bases spanning the gap. For the CDR3, the DNA is TGTGCCAGCAGCCCCAATGTAGGCGGTCCGGGCTATGGCTACACCTTC. Translation gives CASSPNVGGPGYGYTF.

Points on this clonotype: Given a much more abundant clone one base away, this may be a read error. CDR3 residues: CASSYPDRWSEQYF. Written as DNA, the CDR3 is TGTGCCAGCAGTTACCCGGACAGGTGGAGCGAGCAGTACTTC. The V gene is TRBV6-2 or TRBV6-3, the J gene TRBJ2-7; the match to TRBD1 covers 7 bases. Germline values: CDR1 MNHEY, CDR2 SVGEGT. V shed 2 bases and J 6 bases; nucleotides not matched to a gene: 7. The CDR3 runs to 14 residues.

This chain joins TRBV5-1 and TRBJ2-5, with 11 bases fitting TRBD1. The V gene end was trimmed by 3 bases and the J gene end by 5 bases; junction bases not matched to a gene: 6. CDR1 SGHRS and CDR2 YFSETQ come from the germline V gene. This CDR3 is 15 amino acids long. CDR3 sequence reads: CASSWRTGGAETQYF. CDR3 coding DNA: TGCGCCAGCAGCTGGAGGACAGGGGGCGCGGAGACCCAGTACTTC. The full variable domain, rest sourced from reference TRBV5-1 and TRBJ2-5, is KAGVTQTPRYLIKTRGQQVTLSCSPISGHRSVSWYQQTPGQGLQFLFEYFSETQRNKGNFPGRFSGRQFSNSRSEMNVSTLELGDSALYLCASSWRTGGAETQYFGPGTRLLVL.

The gene calls are TRBV12-3 or TRBV12-4 and TRBJ1-1; the D is unclear. The V gene lost 3 bases and the J gene lost 5 bases, with 13 bases spanning the gap. The CDR3 is 14 amino acids. The CDR3: CASSFGRVGTEAFF. CDR3 DNA sequence: TGTGCCAGCAGTTTTGGAAGGGTCGGGACTGAAGCTTTCTTT.

On this clonotype itself: Just one base apart from a much larger clone, this may be a read error. The chain combines TRBV7-2 with TRBJ2-7; possibly TRBD2 for D (6 bases). The last part of the DNA fits TRBJ2-1 better; the J call may be wrong. This CDR3 has 15 amino acids. CDR1 is SGHTA, CDR2 FQGNSA, per germline. This CDR3 is CASSPPAWRGYEQFF. In nucleotides, the CDR3 is TGTGCCAGCAGCCCGCCAGCGTGGCGGGGTTACGAGCAGTTCTTC.

This clonotype was counted a few times. This chain joins TRBV7-2 and TRBJ1-5; no reliable D call. The CDR3 has 15 residues. Trimming removed 5 bases from V and 2 bases from J, with 13 bases in between. Germline CDR1 reads SGHTA; CDR2 reads FQGNSA. CDR3 nucleotides: TGTGCCAGCAGCACCCTAACGTCAGGCAATCAGCCCCAGCATTTT. Translation gives CASSTLTSGNQPQHF.

A few counts support this clonotype. This sequence joins TRBV28 and TRBJ1-1; the match to TRBD1 covers 12 bases. Trimming at V came to 8 bases and at J to 1 base, leaving 5 bases not matched to a gene. The CDR3 contains 15 residues. Germline V lookup: CDR1 MDHEN, CDR2 SYDVKM. The CDR3 sequence: CASRTGQGANTEAFF. Written as DNA, the CDR3 is TGTGCCAGCCGAACGGGACAGGGGGCGAACACTGAAGCTTTCTTT.

This clonotype was seen more than once but under ten times. V usage is TRBV20-1 and J usage is TRBJ2-1, with TRBD2 as a possible D gene (6 bases). V was clipped by 6 bases and J by 6 bases, with 18 bases between them. Germline assignment: CDR1 DFQATT and CDR2 SNEGSKA (reference sequence). The CDR3 spans 14 residues. The CDR3 DNA is TGCAGTGCGGGGCCTAGCGTTTCGAGCAATGAGCAGTTCTTC. This sequence encodes CSAGPSVSSNEQFF.

CDR3 DNA sequence: TGCGCCAGCAGCCAGCTGGGACTAGCCGGTAACGAGCAGTACTTC. This sequence encodes CASSQLGLAGNEQYF. The chain has TRBV4-1 and TRBJ2-7, with 9 bases identical to TRBD2. Germline V lookup: CDR1 MGHRA, CDR2 YSYEKL. This CDR3 region has 15 residues. J was trimmed by 5 bases and V by 3 bases; bases with no gene match: 8.

This chain uses TRBV7-9 with TRBJ2-6, with TRBD1 matching 7 bases. The V gene end was trimmed by 3 bases and the J gene end by 0 bases; junction bases not matched to a gene: 8. CDR3 length equals 18 residues. From germline, CDR1 is SEHNR and CDR2 FQNEAQ (reference sequence). CDR3 amino acids: CASSFPGQTLSGANVLTF. CDR3 in DNA: TGTGCCAGCAGCTTTCCGGGACAGACTCTCTCTGGGGCCAACGTCCTGACTTTC.